The 21 T cell receptor beta chains presented below share a single source sample, sequenced in a study of graft-versus-host responses after intestinal transplantation. The repertoire was sequenced with immunoSEQ multiplex PCR; TCRdb's copy has only in-frame clones and lacks some. This repertoire shows about 25,000 clones, 85% to 95% found once; its top ten account for roughly 0.58%. The starting material was PBMCs, obtained 18 days after transplant. These receptor sequences come from a human patient who received an intestinal transplant, so some T cells may come from the graft donor.

This chain uses TRBV4-1 with TRBJ1-1; D is ambiguous. The CDR3 extends over 13 amino acids. Germline V gene data show CDR1 as MGHRA and CDR2 as YSYEKL. Trimming removed 0 bases at V and 4 bases at J, with 6 bases between. The CDR3 region has the DNA TGCGCCAGCAGCCAAGACAGGCCCACTGAAGCTTTCTTT. Amino acid sequence: CASSQDRPTEAFF.

This clone was recorded a few times. The chain joins TRBV4-2 to TRBJ2-3; D is possibly TRBD1 or TRBD2 (5 bases each). Germline V gives CDR1 LGHNA, CDR2 YNFKEQ. Deletions cut 0 bases from V and 10 bases from J, with 11 bases between. This CDR3 has 13 amino acids. This CDR3 is CASSQEGVYPQYF. The CDR3, as DNA: TGTGCCAGCAGCCAAGAGGGGGTTTACCCGCAGTATTTT.

The V and J genes are TRBV4-1 and TRBJ1-2; tentative D call: TRBD1 (6 bases). Trimming pared 4 bases from V and 3 bases from J, leaving 18 bases between. This CDR3 is built from 16 residues. From germline, CDR1 is MGHRA and CDR2 YSYEKL. The CDR3 region has the DNA TGCGCCAGCAGCCCAGGAAGAGACGGGGGCCACTATGGCTACACCTTC. It is translated as CASSPGRDGGHYGYTF.

The rearrangement uses TRBV7-9 and TRBJ1-6; a weak D match, TRBD1 (5 bases). This CDR3 has 16 amino acids. V dropped 4 bases and J dropped 3 bases, with 13 bases sitting between them. Germline values: CDR1 SEHNR, CDR2 FQNEAQ (reference sequence). CDR3 residues: CASSSGLSFYNSPLHF. DNA of the CDR3: TGTGCCAGCAGCTCAGGGTTATCTTTCTATAATTCACCCCTCCACTTT.

A few counts support this clone. This rearrangement joins TRBV15 to TRBJ1-2, with 7 bases identical to TRBD1. The ends lost 1 base at V and 4 bases at J; junction bases unmatched: 9. This CDR3 has 16 amino acids. Per germline, CDR1 LNHNV and CDR2 YYDKDF (reference sequence). This chain's CDR3 is CATSRVKGASFYGYTF. CDR3 coding DNA: TGTGCCACCAGCAGAGTTAAGGGGGCCAGCTTCTATGGCTACACCTTC.

The chain links TRBV30 to TRBJ1-1, with D perhaps TRBD1 (5 bases). CDR1 and CDR2 from the germline V gene are GTSNPN and SVGIG (reference sequence). Trimming took 0 bases from V and 10 from J, leaving 15 bases between them. The CDR3 totals 13 residues. This CDR3 reads CAWSVLTGAIAFF. DNA for the CDR3: TGTGCCTGGAGTGTACTAACAGGAGCTATAGCTTTCTTT.

This clone was seen only once. The chain uses TRBV6-6 and TRBJ1-2, with a weak D call TRBD1 (5 bases). Trimming stripped 2 bases from V and 6 bases from J, with 13 bases between. The CDR3 is 14 amino acids. The germline CDR1 and CDR2 sequences are MNHNY and SVGAGI (reference sequence). The CDR3 bases are TGTGCCAGCAGTTACGGGAGGGGAGTTGATGGCTACACCTTC. This gives the protein CASSYGRGVDGYTF.

The V and J genes are TRBV9 and TRBJ2-5; TRBD2 aligns across 9 bases. CDR1 and CDR2 (germline): SGDLS, YYNGEE. Trimming cost V 4 bases and J 5 bases; bases outside gene matches: 12. The CDR3 runs to 16 residues. The CDR3 is CASSPGGGGALETQYF. DNA for the CDR3: TGTGCCAGCAGCCCGGGGGGCGGGGGGGCCCTCGAGACCCAGTACTTC.

V usage is TRBV19 and J usage is TRBJ2-1, with TRBD1 identical over 9 bases. The CDR3 has 16 amino acids. V was pared by 7 bases and J by 7 bases, with 14 bases of the junction left unmatched. Germline lookup yields CDR1 LNHDA and CDR2 SQIVND (reference sequence). This CDR3 is CASTTRTGGVGNEQFF. The CDR3 DNA reads TGTGCCAGTACAACCCGAACAGGGGGCGTAGGTAATGAGCAGTTCTTC. The full variable domain, completed using reference TRBV19 and TRBJ2-1, is DGGITQSPKYLFRKEGQNVTLSCEQNLNHDAMYWYRQDPGQGLRLIYYSQIVNDFQKGDIAEGYSVSREKKESFPLTVTSAQKNPTAFYLCASTTRTGGVGNEQFFGPGTRLTVL.

The V and J genes are TRBV5-6 and TRBJ2-7; D gene uncertain. The V gene's germline CDR1 is SGHDT and CDR2 YYEEEE. V was clipped by 4 bases and J by 3 bases, with 14 bases between them. The CDR3 spans 14 residues. Here the CDR3 reads CASSEPVEGYEQYF. The CDR3 bases are TGTGCCAGCAGCGAGCCTGTCGAAGGCTACGAGCAGTACTTC.

About this clone: One end of the junction fails to match germline, which may point to a read error. V usage is TRBV4-1 and J usage is TRBJ2-7; D is uncertain. CDR3 length: 13 amino acids. Germline CDR1 MGHRA, CDR2 YSYEKL. The CDR3 here is CASSQDQGYEQYF. The CDR3 nucleotides are TGTGCCAGCAGCCAAGATCAAGGGTACGAGCAGTACTTC.

The chain carries TRBV4-1 and TRBJ1-2; possibly TRBD1 for D (6 bases). The ends were cut back, 0 bases at V and 3 bases at J, with 14 bases in the middle. The CDR3 totals 16 residues. In germline, CDR1 is MGHRA, CDR2 YSYEKL. CDR3: CASSQDGGREDYGYTF. DNA of the CDR3: TGCGCCAGCAGCCAAGATGGGGGCAGAGAAGACTATGGCTACACCTTC.

The J gene is TRBJ1-1, the V gene TRBV7-3; D call uncertain. The CDR3 runs 8 residues. CDR1 is SGHTA, CDR2 FQGTGA, per germline. CDR3 DNA sequence: TGTCCCTCGACTGAAGCTTTCTTT. It is translated as CPSTEAFF.

This chain joins TRBV12-5 and TRBJ2-1; unclear D gene. The length of the CDR3 is 15 residues. V lost 4 bases to trimming and J lost 2 bases, with 12 bases between them. Germline lookup yields CDR1 LGHNT and CDR2 FRNRAP. The CDR3: CASGSESLTYNEQFF. CDR3 sequence (DNA): TGTGCTAGTGGTTCTGAGAGTCTTACCTACAATGAGCAGTTCTTC.

This clone came up a few times. The V gene is TRBV7-9, the J gene TRBJ2-1; D gene uncertain. Trimming stripped 2 bases from V and 7 bases from J, with 6 bases between. Germline CDR1 reads SEHNR; CDR2 reads FQNEAQ (reference sequence). This CDR3 has 12 amino acids. CDR3 sequence reads: CASSLNGNEQFF. In DNA, the CDR3 is TGTGCCAGCAGCTTAAACGGAAATGAGCAGTTCTTC. Full variable domain (outside the CDR3, taken from reference TRBV7-9 and TRBJ2-1): DTGVSQNPRHKITKRGQNVTFRCDPISEHNRLYWYRQTLGQGPEFLTYFQNEAQLEKSRLLSDRFSAERPKGSFSTLEIQRTEQGDSAMYLCASSLNGNEQFFGPGTRLTVL.

The chain employs TRBV5-5 and TRBJ1-2; TRBD1 matches 9 bases. CDR1 and CDR2 (germline): SGHKS, YYEKEE (reference sequence). The junction had 6 bases not matched to a gene; V was cut back by 0 bases and J by 6 bases. The CDR3 totals 15 residues. The CDR3 coding sequence is TGTGCCAGCAGCTTGGGGTCCGGGACAGGGAATGGCTACACCTTC. This translates into CASSLGSGTGNGYTF.

This clone was observed a single time. V gene TRBV6-6 combines with J gene TRBJ2-7, with TRBD2 matching over 8 bases. This CDR3 contains 14 residues. Germline V gene sequence: CDR1 MNHNY, CDR2 SVGAGI (reference sequence). V lost 9 bases, J lost 4 bases, and 11 bases stayed unmatched. The CDR3 nucleotides read TGTGCCAGTTCGACGAGCGGGGGAGGGTACGAGCAGTACTTC. Translation: CASSTSGGGYEQYF.

The J gene is TRBJ2-5, the V gene TRBV2, with D possibly matching TRBD2 (5 bases). The V end lost 10 bases, the J end lost 1 base, and 19 bases lay between the germline ends. The CDR3 has 15 residues. Looked up from germline, CDR1 is SNHLY and CDR2 is FYNNEI. CDR3 loop: CATARAPGSQETQYF. CDR3 DNA sequence: TGTGCCACTGCGCGGGCCCCTGGGTCCCAAGAGACCCAGTACTTC.

This clone appeared once. The V gene is TRBV7-9, the J gene TRBJ1-3, with a weak D call TRBD1 (5 bases). The V end was cut by 4 bases, the J end by 0 bases, with 13 bases between. Per the germline V gene, CDR1 is SEHNR and CDR2 is FQNEAQ (reference sequence). This CDR3 spans 16 amino acids. CDR3 nucleotide sequence: TGTGCCAGCAGCTCCCCTCCGACAGACTCTGGAAACACCATATATTTT. It codes for CASSSPPTDSGNTIYF. Using reference TRBV7-9 and TRBJ1-3 for the parts outside the CDR3, the full variable domain is DTGVSQNPRHKITKRGQNVTFRCDPISEHNRLYWYRQTLGQGPEFLTYFQNEAQLEKSRLLSDRFSAERPKGSFSTLEIQRTEQGDSAMYLCASSSPPTDSGNTIYFGEGSWLTVV.

The rearrangement links TRBV30 to TRBJ1-2; D call uncertain. The V gene's germline CDR1 is GTSNPN and CDR2 SVGIG (reference sequence). The CDR3 has 13 residues. Trimming cost V 2 bases and J 4 bases, with 11 bases left between them. The CDR3 loop is CAWSLMGSYGYTF. The CDR3 DNA sequence: TGTGCCTGGAGTTTAATGGGCAGCTATGGCTACACCTTC.

V and J are TRBV2 and TRBJ1-2; TRBD1 matches 8 bases. Germline-derived CDR1 and CDR2 are SNHLY and FYNNEI. This CDR3 has 17 residues. V shed 0 bases, J shed 8 bases, and the junction held 14 bases outside the gene matches. The CDR3 reads CASSEAPVFRGRRGYTF. DNA for the CDR3: TGTGCCAGCAGTGAAGCCCCAGTTTTCAGGGGGCGCAGAGGCTACACCTTC.